Sequencing of this T cell receptor (beta chain) was carried out in a study of T-cell reconstitution after alpha-beta-depleted transplantation in children. General study results and limits: Diversity and T-cell counts at one year after transplant derived mostly from new T cells. Two months or so post-transplant, alpha-beta T cells reportedly derived from several hundred expanded graft clones. The study traced high day-60 TCRbeta diversity in some patients to surviving recipient T cells and thymic progenitors.

Turning to this clonotype: Its target is unknown.

Construction of the TCRbeta library involved unique molecular identifiers. TCRdb passed the PCR reads through MiXCR, listing each CDR3 protein once. The sample yields under 400,000 distinct CDR3 sequences, more than 20% seen once. The TCR sequence derives from a male patient between 10 and 17 years old who had a stem cell transplant for acute lymphoblastic leukemia, so the T cells may come from the graft donor. The input for sequencing was PBMCs, mostly from graft donor cells, taken 180 days after TCRalphabeta/CD19-depleted stem cell transplant.

CDR3 sequence reads: CASPMAPEQFF. The CDR3 DNA follows: TGTGCCAGCCCGATGGCCCCAGAGCAGTTCTTC. The chain couples TRBV27 to TRBJ2-1; D gene ambiguous. The CDR3 runs to 11 residues. The V gene lost 8 bases and the J gene lost 10 bases, with 12 bases spanning the gap. Germline CDR1 is MNHEY and CDR2 is SMNVEV (reference sequence).